Listed below are T cell receptor beta chains from one sample, sequenced in a study of T cells in Graves' hyperthyroidism and ophthalmopathy. TCRdb itself ran the multiplex PCR reads through MiXCR, one entry per CDR3 protein. The data contain 300,000 to 500,000 distinct CDR3 sequences, 11% to 15% of them singletons. Sequenced input: blood. These receptors all come from a man in his fifties with Graves' ophthalmopathy. CDR3s include the opening cysteine and the closing phenylalanine or tryptophan. Each record gives: D gene, CDR3 length, clone size, V gene, J gene, CDR3 protein, CDR3 DNA. D genes are given only for firm matches. Size tells how often a clone was seen (once, few, many) or the class of an expanded clone, and some rows leave it out.

>-|14|many|TRBV18|TRBJ1-1
CASSPTLGDTEAFF
TGTGCCAGCTCACCTACCTTAGGCGACACTGAAGCTTTCTTT
>-|10|-|TRBV29-1|TRBJ2-1
CSVFENEQFF
TGCAGCGTTTTTGAAAATGAGCAGTTCTTC
>TRBD1|16|many|TRBV4-2|TRBJ2-3
CASSLTRTGVPDTQYF
TGTGCCAGCAGCCTTACCCGGACAGGGGTCCCAGATACGCAGTATTTT
>TRBD1|13|-|TRBV29-1|TRBJ2-3
CSVDGQAKDTQYF
TGCAGCGTTGATGGACAGGCAAAAGATACGCAGTATTTT
>-|12|few|TRBV12-3/TRBV12-4|TRBJ2-2
CASSLRVGELFF
TGTGCCAGCAGTCTCCGAGTCGGGGAGCTGTTTTTT
>TRBD1|14|many|TRBV2|TRBJ1-5
CASRHRGSGQPQHF
TGTGCCAGCAGACACAGGGGATCGGGTCAGCCCCAGCATTTT
>-|17|many|TRBV12-3/TRBV12-4|TRBJ1-5
CASSPNGGGGSNQPQHF
TGTGCCAGCAGTCCGAACGGGGGGGGGGGGAGCAATCAGCCCCAGCATTTT
>-|14|-|TRBV12-3/TRBV12-4|TRBJ2-5
CASSFSTVQETQYF
TGTGCCAGCAGTTTCTCGACAGTCCAAGAGACCCAGTACTTC
>-|15|many|TRBV2|TRBJ2-5
CASRPTRGPQETQYF
TGTGCCAGCAGACCCACTAGGGGACCTCAAGAGACCCAGTACTTC
>-|14|many|TRBV9|TRBJ2-1
CASSGRVGYNEQFF
TGTGCCAGCAGTGGCAGGGTAGGTTACAATGAGCAGTTCTTC
>-|15|many|TRBV7-2|TRBJ2-1
CASSLGGGIDNEQFF
TGTGCCAGCAGCTTAGGGGGCGGGATAGACAATGAGCAGTTCTTC
>-|12|many|TRBV28|TRBJ2-5
CASKGHGETQYF
TGTGCCAGCAAAGGCCACGGGGAGACCCAGTACTTC
>-|16|-|TRBV19|TRBJ1-2
CASTYTTKGLNYGYTF
TGTGCCAGTACCTACACCACAAAGGGACTCAACTATGGCTACACCTTC
>-|15|-|TRBV7-2|TRBJ2-5
CASSRGGPWGETQYF
TGTGCCAGCAGCCGAGGGGGACCGTGGGGAGAGACCCAGTACTTC
>-|14|-|TRBV19|TRBJ1-3
CASNQVLSGNTIYF
TGTGCCAGTAATCAGGTTCTCTCTGGAAACACCATATATTTT
>-|15|few|TRBV6-1|TRBJ2-1
CASSLTLATYNEQFF
TGTGCCAGCAGTTTAACGCTAGCGACCTACAATGAGCAGTTCTTC
>-|12|few|TRBV29-1|TRBJ2-3
CSVDGQTDTQYF
TGCAGCGTTGACGGGCAGACAGATACGCAGTATTTT
>TRBD1|17|-|TRBV6-4|TRBJ1-5
CASRRGLGGASNQPQHF
TGTGCCAGCAGGAGGGGGCTTGGGGGAGCTAGCAATCAGCCCCAGCATTTT
>-|11|-|TRBV29-1|TRBJ2-1
CSARKGDEQFF
TGCAGCGCCCGAAAGGGGGATGAGCAGTTCTTC